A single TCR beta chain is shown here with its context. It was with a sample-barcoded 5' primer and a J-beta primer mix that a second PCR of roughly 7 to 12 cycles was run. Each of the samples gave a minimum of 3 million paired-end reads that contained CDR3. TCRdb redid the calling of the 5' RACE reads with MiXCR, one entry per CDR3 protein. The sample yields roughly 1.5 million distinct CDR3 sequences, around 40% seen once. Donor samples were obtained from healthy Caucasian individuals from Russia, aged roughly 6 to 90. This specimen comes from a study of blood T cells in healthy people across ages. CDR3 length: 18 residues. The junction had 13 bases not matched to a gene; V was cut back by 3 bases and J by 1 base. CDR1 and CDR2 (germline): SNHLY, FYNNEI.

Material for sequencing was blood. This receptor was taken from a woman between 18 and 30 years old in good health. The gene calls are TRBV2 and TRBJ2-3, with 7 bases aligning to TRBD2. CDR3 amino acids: CASSDASGEVRGTDTQYF. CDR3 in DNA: TGTGCCAGCAGTGACGCCAGCGGGGAGGTCCGGGGCACAGATACGCAGTATTTT.